This is a list of T cell receptor beta chains from one sample in a study of T cell repertoires in cytomegalovirus infection. TCRdb re-derived calls from the reads in MiXCR, one entry per CDR3 protein. This repertoire shows some 390,000 distinct CDR3 sequences, 15% to 20% found once; its top ten account for 7.5% to 9%. Sequencing input: PBMCs. These receptors were obtained from a human donor in good health (CMV status not recorded). Some clones in this sample may be carry-over from other donors' samples. The CDR3 runs from the conserved cysteine through the conserved F or W. Fields, in order: D gene, J gene, clone size, V gene, CDR3 DNA, CDR3 protein. A D gene is named only where the DNA matches it firmly. Size tells how often a clone was seen (once, few, many) or the class of an expanded clone, and some rows leave it out.

>.|TRBJ2-5|.|TRBV4-1
TGCGCCAGCAGCCCGGGACTGCTGCTAAACCCGGGAGAGACCCAGTACTTC
CASSPGLLLNPGETQYF
>TRBD2|TRBJ2-1|few|TRBV20-1
TGCAGTGCTCCCGGGTCTGCGGGAGGGTACAATGAGCAGTTCTTC
CSAPGSAGGYNEQFF
>.|TRBJ2-5|.|TRBV15
TGTGCCACCAGCAGAGCAATAGGGGGTGGAGGTCTGGAGACCCAGTACTTC
CATSRAIGGGGLETQYF
>TRBD2|TRBJ2-1|.|TRBV7-8
TGTGCCAGCAGCCAGGCTCGGTGGACTAGCAATGAGCAGTTCTTC
CASSQARWTSNEQFF
>.|TRBJ2-7|many|TRBV7-6
TGTGCCAGCAGCTTAATTAGCGGCACCTCCTACGAGCAGTACTTC
CASSLISGTSYEQYF
>TRBD1|TRBJ1-6|many|TRBV7-9
TGTGCCAGCAGCTTCGACGGGGACAGGGCCCATAATTCACCCCTCCACTTT
CASSFDGDRAHNSPLHF
>.|TRBJ2-7|.|TRBV5-1
TGCGCCAGCAGGGGGGCCTCCTACGAGCAGTACTTC
CASRGASYEQYF
>TRBD2|TRBJ2-3|.|TRBV7-2
TGTGCCAGCAGCCTGGGGCGGGTAGCGGGTACAGATACGCAGTATTTT
CASSLGRVAGTDTQYF
>.|TRBJ2-2|once|TRBV7-2
TGTGTCAGGAGCTTAGTTTTCGACGGGGAGCTGTTTTTT
CVRSLVFDGELFF
>.|TRBJ1-5|.|TRBV20-1
TGCAGTGCTAGACACACCCCGGGACAACGTAGCAATCAGCCCCAGCATTTT
CSARHTPGQRSNQPQHF
>.|TRBJ2-5|.|TRBV20-1
TGCAGTGCTAGAGATCCGTCGCTAGCCGCCCGGGCCCAGTACTTC
CSARDPSLAARAQYF
>.|TRBJ2-3|many|TRBV19
TGTGCCAGTAGTTTTTGGACTGGGGGAGCAGATACGCAGTATTTT
CASSFWTGGADTQYF
>TRBD1|TRBJ1-5|many|TRBV7-2
TGTGCCAGCAGCTTATGGGACAGGATCAAGAGATATAGCAATCAGCCCCAGCATTTT
CASSLWDRIKRYSNQPQHF
>.|TRBJ2-3|many|TRBV7-2
TGTGCCAGCAGCCCTAGTGGGGGGAGGATCCCAGATACGCAGTATTTT
CASSPSGGRIPDTQYF
>.|TRBJ2-5|many|TRBV19
TGTGCCAGTAAATCCCTGGGACGTCGGGCGGAAGAGACCCAGTACTTC
CASKSLGRRAEETQYF
>.|TRBJ1-6|few|TRBV11-2
TGTGCCAGCAGCTTACTACAGAGCCCCTCACCCCTCCACTTT
CASSLLQSPSPLHF
>.|TRBJ1-5|few|TRBV12-3/TRBV12-4
TGTGCCAGCAGTTCCGCCGGCATTCAGCCCCAGCATTTT
CASSSAGIQPQHF
>.|TRBJ2-5|few|TRBV7-2
TGTGCCAGCAGCTTACAAGGGATTGGAGAGACCCAGTACTTC
CASSLQGIGETQYF
>.|TRBJ2-1|many|TRBV7-6
TGTGCCAGCAGCTTAGAGGGGGTCTCCTACAATGAGCAGTTCTTC
CASSLEGVSYNEQFF
>.|TRBJ2-7|.|TRBV10-3
TGTGCCATCAGTGAGTCGTCCAGCTCCTACGAGCAGTACTTC
CAISESSSSYEQYF
>.|TRBJ1-6|.|TRBV12-3/TRBV12-4
TGTGCCAGCAGTTTTGGGCCTGATTCACCCCTCCACTTT
CASSFGPDSPLHF
>TRBD2|TRBJ2-3|.|TRBV29-1
TGCAGCGCCAACCCGACTAGCGGTCTCACAGATACGCAGTATTTT
CSANPTSGLTDTQYF
>.|TRBJ2-5|.|TRBV6-1
TGTGCCAGCAGTTACACGGGAGTCGTGCGGGAGACCCAGTACTTC
CASSYTGVVRETQYF
>.|TRBJ2-3|many|TRBV11-2
TGTGCCAGCAGGAGGGAAGCAGATACGCAGTATTTT
CASRREADTQYF
>.|TRBJ2-5|many|TRBV7-2
TGTGCCAGCAGCTTAGTAAGGTTAGGGACCCAGTACTTC
CASSLVRLGTQYF
>.|TRBJ2-5|few|TRBV20-1
TGCAGTGCTTGGCGACAGGAAGGGGAGACCCAGTACTTC
CSAWRQEGETQYF
>.|TRBJ1-1|many|TRBV7-8
TGTGCCAGCAGCTTATCGGTATTTGGTTTGAACACTGAAGCTTTCTTT
CASSLSVFGLNTEAFF
>.|TRBJ2-7|.|TRBV19
TGTGCCAGTAGTATCAGGGGCCGCCGGGAAGAGCAGTACTTC
CASSIRGRREEQYF
>.|TRBJ1-1|.|TRBV5-1
TGCGCCAGCAGCACCCTACAGGGAGGGAACACTGAAGCTTTCTTT
CASSTLQGGNTEAFF
>TRBD2|TRBJ2-1|few|TRBV19
TGTGCCAGTAGTACCCTCCCAGGGCGGGGGGCCTACAATGAGCAGTTCTTC
CASSTLPGRGAYNEQFF
>TRBD1|TRBJ2-3|many|TRBV4-1
TGCGCCAGCAGCGGACCGGGACAGATGAGCACAGATACGCAGTATTTT
CASSGPGQMSTDTQYF
>TRBD1|TRBJ1-3|.|TRBV18
TGTGCCAGCTCAAATCGGGACAGGGGGATCTCATATGGAAACACCATATATTTT
CASSNRDRGISYGNTIYF
>.|TRBJ1-3|many|TRBV4-2
TGTGCCAGCAGCCAAGTGGTAGGGCCCAGGAGCTCTGGAAACACCATATATTTT
CASSQVVGPRSSGNTIYF
>TRBD1|TRBJ2-1|many|TRBV7-2
TGTGCCAGCAGCTCAATGGGGGCGACAGGGCCTATCAATGAGCAGTTCTTC
CASSSMGATGPINEQFF
>.|TRBJ1-5|.|TRBV20-1
TGCAGTGCCACCCGGGACACCATATTAAATAGCAATCAGCCCCAGCATTTT
CSATRDTILNSNQPQHF